This is a list of T cell receptor beta chains from one sample in a study of blood T cells in healthy people across ages. TCRdb ran MiXCR on the 5' RACE reads and lists one entry per CDR3 protein. The sample includes hundreds of thousands of distinct CDR3 sequences, less than 35% seen only once; the top ten take 15% to 18%. The sequenced sample consisted of blood. These receptors were collected from a woman of 80 years or more in good health. Both conserved end residues are part of each CDR3. The D gene is left open where the match is weak. Where a row states a size, it is once, few, many or the class of an expanded clone; other rows omit it.

V gene: TRBV6-1
clone size: -
J gene: TRBJ1-2
D gene: -
CDR3 protein: CASTVTVSYGYTF
CDR3 DNA: TGTGCCAGCACAGTCACCGTTAGCTATGGCTACACCTTC

V gene: TRBV6-2/TRBV6-3
clone size: few
J gene: TRBJ1-2
D gene: TRBD1
CDR3 protein: CASSYSDLGQTVYGYTF
CDR3 DNA: TGTGCCAGCAGTTACTCTGATTTGGGACAGACCGTTTATGGCTACACCTTC

V gene: TRBV30
clone size: -
J gene: TRBJ1-5
D gene: -
CDR3 protein: CAWSESLNQPQHF
CDR3 DNA: TGTGCCTGGAGTGAGTCACTGAATCAGCCCCAGCATTTT

V gene: TRBV27
clone size: -
J gene: TRBJ1-5
D gene: -
CDR3 protein: CASSLSGPWSNQPRHF
CDR3 DNA: TGTGCCAGCAGTCTAAGTGGGCCATGGAGCAATCAGCCCCGGCATTTT

V gene: TRBV11-2
clone size: -
J gene: TRBJ2-5
D gene: -
CDR3 protein: CASSRADPRETQYF
CDR3 DNA: TGTGCCAGCAGCCGGGCCGACCCCAGGGAGACCCAGTACTTC

V gene: TRBV27
clone size: many
J gene: TRBJ2-7
D gene: TRBD1
CDR3 protein: CASSSPGQVNYEQYF
CDR3 DNA: TGTGCCAGCAGTTCTCCGGGACAGGTAAACTACGAGCAGTACTTC

V gene: TRBV30
clone size: -
J gene: TRBJ2-7
D gene: -
CDR3 protein: CAWGQDYEQYF
CDR3 DNA: TGTGCCTGGGGACAAGACTACGAGCAGTACTTC

V gene: TRBV30
clone size: many
J gene: TRBJ2-3
D gene: -
CDR3 protein: CAWSETGTDTQYF
CDR3 DNA: TGTGCCTGGAGTGAGACAGGCACAGATACGCAGTATTTT

V gene: TRBV20-1
clone size: -
J gene: TRBJ1-2
D gene: -
CDR3 protein: CSARAPRRVNYGYTF
CDR3 DNA: TGCAGTGCTAGGGCCCCTAGGAGGGTTAACTATGGCTACACCTTC

V gene: TRBV2
clone size: -
J gene: TRBJ2-1
D gene: -
CDR3 protein: CASSEVGGGRGEQFF
CDR3 DNA: TGTGCCAGCAGTGAGGTGGGTGGGGGGCGGGGGGAGCAGTTCTTC

V gene: TRBV5-6
clone size: -
J gene: TRBJ2-2
D gene: -
CDR3 protein: CASSLLGSNTGERFF
CDR3 DNA: TGTGCCAGCAGCTTGCTGGGTTCCAACACCGGGGAGCGGTTTTTT

V gene: TRBV7-2
clone size: many
J gene: TRBJ1-1
D gene: TRBD1
CDR3 protein: CASSPRGTRNTEAFF
CDR3 DNA: TGTGCCAGCAGCCCCAGGGGGACGAGGAACACTGAAGCTTTCTTT

V gene: TRBV5-1
clone size: many
J gene: TRBJ1-6
D gene: -
CDR3 protein: CASSLASGRNNSPLHF
CDR3 DNA: TGCGCCAGCAGCTTGGCTTCGGGACGGAATAATTCACCCCTCCACTTT

V gene: TRBV7-9
clone size: many
J gene: TRBJ2-5
D gene: -
CDR3 protein: CASSPNAETQYF
CDR3 DNA: TGTGCCAGCAGCCCCAACGCGGAGACCCAGTACTTC

V gene: TRBV7-9
clone size: -
J gene: TRBJ2-1
D gene: -
CDR3 protein: CASSGDLGRGGNEQFF
CDR3 DNA: TGTGCCAGCAGCGGGGACCTGGGCAGGGGGGGGAATGAGCAGTTCTTC

V gene: TRBV7-9
clone size: many
J gene: TRBJ1-2
D gene: TRBD1
CDR3 protein: CASRLVGQGGYGYTF
CDR3 DNA: TGTGCCAGCAGATTAGTGGGACAGGGAGGGTATGGCTACACCTTC

V gene: TRBV7-2
clone size: many
J gene: TRBJ1-5
D gene: TRBD1
CDR3 protein: CASSSPPGTGRRNQPQHF
CDR3 DNA: TGTGCCAGCAGCTCCCCCCCCGGGACAGGGAGGCGCAATCAGCCCCAGCATTTT

V gene: TRBV4-2
clone size: once
J gene: TRBJ2-1
D gene: TRBD2
CDR3 protein: CASSQDRGVRSYNEQFF
CDR3 DNA: TGTGCCAGCAGCCAAGATCGGGGGGTGAGATCCTACAATGAGCAGTTCTTC

V gene: TRBV29-1
clone size: -
J gene: TRBJ2-5
D gene: TRBD1
CDR3 protein: CSVDSGGETQYF
CDR3 DNA: TGCAGCGTTGATTCAGGGGGAGAGACCCAGTACTTC

V gene: TRBV6-5
clone size: -
J gene: TRBJ2-5
D gene: -
CDR3 protein: CASSYSNRWGETQYF
CDR3 DNA: TGTGCCAGCAGTTACTCCAACAGGTGGGGGGAGACCCAGTACTTC

V gene: TRBV20-1
clone size: many
J gene: TRBJ2-5
D gene: -
CDR3 protein: CSASAAGLRETQYF
CDR3 DNA: TGCAGTGCCTCAGCTGCTGGTCTTAGGGAGACCCAGTACTTC

V gene: TRBV11-2
clone size: -
J gene: TRBJ1-6
D gene: TRBD1
CDR3 protein: CASSLAGTGVGSPLHF
CDR3 DNA: TGTGCCAGCAGCTTAGCCGGGACAGGGGTTGGTTCACCCCTCCACTTT

V gene: TRBV3-1
clone size: -
J gene: TRBJ1-1
D gene: TRBD1
CDR3 protein: CASSRSGGTTEAFF
CDR3 DNA: TGTGCCAGCAGCCGGTCAGGGGGCACCACTGAAGCTTTCTTT

V gene: TRBV20-1
clone size: -
J gene: TRBJ1-1
D gene: -
CDR3 protein: CSAREGFGNTEAFF
CDR3 DNA: TGCAGTGCCAGAGAGGGGTTCGGGAACACTGAAGCTTTCTTT

V gene: TRBV12-3/TRBV12-4
clone size: few
J gene: TRBJ1-1
D gene: TRBD1
CDR3 protein: CASREGQLNTEAFF
CDR3 DNA: TGTGCCAGCAGGGAGGGACAGCTGAACACTGAAGCTTTCTTT

V gene: TRBV20-1
clone size: many
J gene: TRBJ2-3
D gene: TRBD1
CDR3 protein: CSAATGDGTDTQYF
CDR3 DNA: TGCAGTGCTGCGACAGGGGATGGAACAGATACGCAGTATTTT

V gene: TRBV6-1
clone size: many
J gene: TRBJ2-7
D gene: -
CDR3 protein: CAGSLWAGSYEQYF
CDR3 DNA: TGTGCCGGATCTCTCTGGGCTGGGTCCTACGAGCAGTACTTC

V gene: TRBV20-1
clone size: many
J gene: TRBJ2-5
D gene: TRBD2
CDR3 protein: CSATSGLQYQETQYF
CDR3 DNA: TGCAGTGCTACCTCGGGACTACAGTATCAAGAGACCCAGTACTTC

V gene: TRBV6-5
clone size: -
J gene: TRBJ1-3
D gene: -
CDR3 protein: CASSYAGRTASGNTIYF
CDR3 DNA: TGTGCCAGCAGTTACGCGGGACGGACAGCTTCTGGAAACACCATATATTTT

V gene: TRBV7-8
clone size: -
J gene: TRBJ1-1
D gene: TRBD1
CDR3 protein: CASSTDRRTEAFF
CDR3 DNA: TGTGCCAGCAGTACGGACAGGCGCACTGAAGCTTTCTTT

V gene: TRBV12-3/TRBV12-4
clone size: many
J gene: TRBJ1-2
D gene: TRBD1
CDR3 protein: CASSPRTGNSYGYTF
CDR3 DNA: TGTGCCAGCAGCCCTAGGACAGGGAATAGCTATGGCTACACCTTC

V gene: TRBV5-6
clone size: -
J gene: TRBJ2-7
D gene: -
CDR3 protein: CASSLDPRESYGQYF
CDR3 DNA: TGTGCCAGCAGCTTGGATCCTCGCGAGTCCTACGGGCAGTACTTC

V gene: TRBV7-9
clone size: many
J gene: TRBJ1-5
D gene: TRBD1
CDR3 protein: CASSIGTGRNQPQHF
CDR3 DNA: TGTGCCAGCAGCATCGGGACAGGGAGGAATCAGCCCCAGCATTTT

V gene: TRBV5-1
clone size: many
J gene: TRBJ2-1
D gene: -
CDR3 protein: CASSSGGASNEQFF
CDR3 DNA: TGCGCCAGCAGTTCGGGGGGCGCTTCCAATGAGCAGTTCTTC

V gene: TRBV6-1
clone size: -
J gene: TRBJ1-5
D gene: TRBD1
CDR3 protein: CASSDQRDRFLSNPPQHF
CDR3 DNA: TGTGCCAGCAGTGACCAACGGGACAGGTTCCTTAGCAATCCGCCCCAGCATTTT

V gene: TRBV12-3/TRBV12-4
clone size: many
J gene: TRBJ2-1
D gene: -
CDR3 protein: CASSFSGGFYNEQFF
CDR3 DNA: TGTGCCAGCAGTTTCTCAGGGGGGTTCTACAATGAGCAGTTCTTC

V gene: TRBV20-1
clone size: -
J gene: TRBJ2-7
D gene: -
CDR3 protein: CSASSGESYEQYF
CDR3 DNA: TGCAGTGCTAGTTCAGGGGAGTCCTACGAGCAGTACTTC

V gene: TRBV20-1
clone size: many
J gene: TRBJ2-3
D gene: -
CDR3 protein: CSAGGGLRTDTQYF
CDR3 DNA: TGCAGTGCAGGGGGGGGACTCAGGACAGATACGCAGTATTTT

V gene: TRBV30
clone size: few
J gene: TRBJ1-5
D gene: TRBD1
CDR3 protein: CAWSGGQLNQPQHF
CDR3 DNA: TGTGCCTGGAGTGGGGGACAGCTCAATCAGCCCCAGCATTTT

V gene: TRBV24-1
clone size: -
J gene: TRBJ2-2
D gene: -
CDR3 protein: CATRDTNAGELFF
CDR3 DNA: TGTGCCACGAGGGACACCAACGCCGGGGAGCTGTTTTTT

V gene: TRBV2
clone size: few
J gene: TRBJ2-4
D gene: TRBD2
CDR3 protein: CASQLSLAGGQGSSKNIQYF
CDR3 DNA: TGTGCCAGTCAACTCTCACTAGCGGGGGGGCAGGGCTCAAGCAAAAACATTCAGTACTTC

V gene: TRBV27
clone size: many
J gene: TRBJ2-7
D gene: TRBD1
CDR3 protein: CASSTTGTGNYEQYF
CDR3 DNA: TGTGCCAGCAGTACCACCGGGACAGGGAACTACGAGCAGTACTTC

V gene: TRBV2
clone size: few
J gene: TRBJ1-3
D gene: -
CDR3 protein: CASSESSYSGNTIYF
CDR3 DNA: TGTGCCAGCAGTGAGTCGTCCTACTCTGGAAACACCATATATTTT

V gene: TRBV2
clone size: many
J gene: TRBJ2-2
D gene: -
CDR3 protein: CASSTDRPGGELFF
CDR3 DNA: TGTGCCAGCAGTACCGACAGGCCAGGCGGGGAGCTGTTTTTT

V gene: TRBV20-1
clone size: medium-sized
J gene: TRBJ2-5
D gene: -
CDR3 protein: CSVSQDSGTQETQYF
CDR3 DNA: TGCAGTGTTTCACAGGATAGTGGCACCCAAGAGACCCAGTACTTC

V gene: TRBV25-1
clone size: many
J gene: TRBJ2-1
D gene: TRBD2
CDR3 protein: CASSVTGGGALNEQFF
CDR3 DNA: TGTGCCAGCAGTGTGACGGGCGGGGGGGCCCTTAATGAGCAGTTCTTC

V gene: TRBV29-1
clone size: -
J gene: TRBJ2-7
D gene: -
CDR3 protein: CSVATGPAIYEQYF
CDR3 DNA: TGCAGCGTCGCAACCGGGCCAGCCATCTACGAGCAGTACTTC

V gene: TRBV7-3
clone size: -
J gene: TRBJ1-2
D gene: -
CDR3 protein: CASSATGFRHGYTF
CDR3 DNA: TGTGCCAGCAGCGCCACAGGGTTTCGCCATGGCTACACCTTC

V gene: TRBV20-1
clone size: few
J gene: TRBJ1-4
D gene: -
CDR3 protein: CSAQAFFNEKLFF
CDR3 DNA: TGCAGTGCTCAGGCCTTCTTTAATGAAAAACTGTTTTTT

V gene: TRBV10-3
clone size: -
J gene: TRBJ2-4
D gene: -
CDR3 protein: CAISESGGHIQYF
CDR3 DNA: TGTGCCATCAGTGAGTCGGGCGGGCACATTCAGTACTTC

V gene: TRBV3-1
clone size: many
J gene: TRBJ2-3
D gene: -
CDR3 protein: CASSQDRSFARKGWNQYF
CDR3 DNA: TGTGCCAGCAGCCAAGACCGGTCCTTCGCCAGAAAAGGATGGAATCAGTATTTT

V gene: TRBV5-6
clone size: -
J gene: TRBJ1-1
D gene: TRBD1
CDR3 protein: CASSLDRVHTEAFF
CDR3 DNA: TGTGCCAGCAGCCTGGACAGGGTCCACACTGAAGCTTTCTTT

V gene: TRBV6-5
clone size: -
J gene: TRBJ2-6
D gene: -
CDR3 protein: CASSHPYGSGANVLTF
CDR3 DNA: TGTGCCAGCAGTCACCCTTATGGCTCTGGGGCCAACGTCCTGACTTTC